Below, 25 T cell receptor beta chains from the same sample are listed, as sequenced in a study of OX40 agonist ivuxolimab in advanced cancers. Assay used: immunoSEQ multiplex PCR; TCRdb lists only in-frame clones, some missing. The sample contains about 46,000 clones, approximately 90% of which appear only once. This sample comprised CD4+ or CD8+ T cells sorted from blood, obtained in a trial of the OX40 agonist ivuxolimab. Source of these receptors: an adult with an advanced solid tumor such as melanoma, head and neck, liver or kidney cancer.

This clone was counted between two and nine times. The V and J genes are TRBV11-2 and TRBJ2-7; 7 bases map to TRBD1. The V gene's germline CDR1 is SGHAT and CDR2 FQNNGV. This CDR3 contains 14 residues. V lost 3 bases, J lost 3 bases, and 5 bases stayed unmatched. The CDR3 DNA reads TGTGCCAGCAGCTTCGGGGACAGAATCTACGAGCAGTACTTC. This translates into CASSFGDRIYEQYF.

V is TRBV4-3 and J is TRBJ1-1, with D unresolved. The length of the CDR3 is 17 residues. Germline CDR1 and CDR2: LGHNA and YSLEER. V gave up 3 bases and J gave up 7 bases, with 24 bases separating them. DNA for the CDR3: TGCGCCAGCAGCCATTACAAAGGGTTCCGCCCAGTGGGTGAAGCTTTCTTT. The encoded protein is CASSHYKGFRPVGEAFF.

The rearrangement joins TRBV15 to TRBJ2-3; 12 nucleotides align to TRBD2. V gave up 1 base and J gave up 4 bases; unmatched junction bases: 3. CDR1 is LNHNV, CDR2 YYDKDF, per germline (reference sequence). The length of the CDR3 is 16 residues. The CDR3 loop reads CATSRGTSGISDTQYF. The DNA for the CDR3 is TGTGCCACCAGCAGAGGGACTAGCGGGATATCAGATACGCAGTATTTT.

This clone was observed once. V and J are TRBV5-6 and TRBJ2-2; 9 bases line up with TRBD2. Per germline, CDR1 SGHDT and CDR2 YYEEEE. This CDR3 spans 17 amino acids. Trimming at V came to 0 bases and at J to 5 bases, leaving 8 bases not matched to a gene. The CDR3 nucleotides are TGTGCCAGCAGCTTGGAGCCTAGCGGGATTTTTACCGGGGAGCTGTTTTTT. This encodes CASSLEPSGIFTGELFF. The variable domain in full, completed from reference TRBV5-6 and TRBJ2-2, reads DAGVTQSPTHLIKTRGQQVTLRCSPKSGHDTVSWYQQALGQGPQFIFQYYEEEERQRGNFPDRFSGHQFPNYSSELNVNALLLGDSALYLCASSLEPSGIFTGELFFGEGSRLTVL.

The CDR3 here is CASSKVETSGRASSYNEQFF. The CDR3 nucleotides are TGTGCCAGCAGCAAAGTCGAGACTAGCGGGAGGGCCAGCTCCTACAATGAGCAGTTCTTC. This chain joins TRBV21-1 and TRBJ2-1; the table's D call, TRBD2, was not checked against the DNA. TRBV21-1 is noted as a pseudogene. This CDR3 is built from 20 residues.

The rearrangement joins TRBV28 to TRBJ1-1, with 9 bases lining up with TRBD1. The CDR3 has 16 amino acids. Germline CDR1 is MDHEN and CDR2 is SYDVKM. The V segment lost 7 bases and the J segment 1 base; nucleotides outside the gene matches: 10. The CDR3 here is CASIETGGFGNTEAFF. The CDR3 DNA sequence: TGTGCCAGCATTGAGACAGGGGGTTTCGGGAACACTGAAGCTTTCTTT.

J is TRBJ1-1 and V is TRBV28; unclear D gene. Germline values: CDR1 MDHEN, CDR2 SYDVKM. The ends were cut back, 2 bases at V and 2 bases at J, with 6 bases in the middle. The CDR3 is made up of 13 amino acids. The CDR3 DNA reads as TGTGCCAGCAGTTTACCGACCAACACTGAAGCTTTCTTT. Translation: CASSLPTNTEAFF.

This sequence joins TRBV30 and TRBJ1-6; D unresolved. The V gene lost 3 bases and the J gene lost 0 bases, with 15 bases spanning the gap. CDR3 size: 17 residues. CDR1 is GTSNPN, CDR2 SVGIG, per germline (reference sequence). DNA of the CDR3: TGTGCCTGGAGGGAGGACGCCCTAAGCTCCTATAATTCACCCCTCCACTTT. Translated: CAWREDALSSYNSPLHF.

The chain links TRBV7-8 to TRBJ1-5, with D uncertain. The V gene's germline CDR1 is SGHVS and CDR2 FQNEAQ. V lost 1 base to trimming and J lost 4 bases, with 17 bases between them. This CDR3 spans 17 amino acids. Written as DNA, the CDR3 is TGTGCCAGCAGCTTAGGTCCCGGGTCGCATAATAATCAGCCCCAGCATTTT. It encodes CASSLGPGSHNNQPQHF.

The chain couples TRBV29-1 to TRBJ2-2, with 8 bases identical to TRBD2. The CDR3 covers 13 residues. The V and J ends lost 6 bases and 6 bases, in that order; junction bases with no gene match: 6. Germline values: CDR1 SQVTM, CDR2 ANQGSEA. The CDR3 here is CSVPGGGPGELFF. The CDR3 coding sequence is TGCAGCGTGCCCGGGGGGGGCCCCGGGGAGCTGTTTTTT.

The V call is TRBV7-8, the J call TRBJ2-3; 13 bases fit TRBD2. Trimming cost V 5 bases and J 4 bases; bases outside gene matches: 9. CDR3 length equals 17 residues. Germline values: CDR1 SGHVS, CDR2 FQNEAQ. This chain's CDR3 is CASSPRLAGGVADTQYF. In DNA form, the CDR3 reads TGTGCCAGCAGCCCCCGACTAGCGGGAGGTGTTGCAGATACGCAGTATTTT.

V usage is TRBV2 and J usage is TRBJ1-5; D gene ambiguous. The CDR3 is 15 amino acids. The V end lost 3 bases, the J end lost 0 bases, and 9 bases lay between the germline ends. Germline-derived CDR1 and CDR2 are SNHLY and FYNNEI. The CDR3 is CASSDLVYSNQPQHF. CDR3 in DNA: TGTGCCAGCAGTGATCTCGTTTATAGCAATCAGCCCCAGCATTTT.

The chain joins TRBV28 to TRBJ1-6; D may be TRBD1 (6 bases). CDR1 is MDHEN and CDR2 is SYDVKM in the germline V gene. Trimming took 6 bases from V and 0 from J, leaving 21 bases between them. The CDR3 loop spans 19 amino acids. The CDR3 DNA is TGTGCCAGCAGCTCCCTGAGGGGGGAAGGTCTCTCCTATAATTCACCCCTCCACTTT. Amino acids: CASSSLRGEGLSYNSPLHF.

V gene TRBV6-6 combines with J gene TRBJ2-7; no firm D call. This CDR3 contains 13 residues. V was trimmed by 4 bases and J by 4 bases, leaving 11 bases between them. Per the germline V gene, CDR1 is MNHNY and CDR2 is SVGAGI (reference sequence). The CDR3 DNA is TGTGCCAGCAGTTTCCCCACACAGTACGAGCAGTACTTC. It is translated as CASSFPTQYEQYF.

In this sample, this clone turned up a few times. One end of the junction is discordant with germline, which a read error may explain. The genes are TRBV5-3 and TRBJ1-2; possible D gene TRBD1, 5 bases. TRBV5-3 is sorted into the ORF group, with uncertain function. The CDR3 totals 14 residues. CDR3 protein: CASSLSGTRYGYTF. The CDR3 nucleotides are TGTGCCAGCAGCTTGTCCGGGACCCGCTATGGCTACACCTTC.

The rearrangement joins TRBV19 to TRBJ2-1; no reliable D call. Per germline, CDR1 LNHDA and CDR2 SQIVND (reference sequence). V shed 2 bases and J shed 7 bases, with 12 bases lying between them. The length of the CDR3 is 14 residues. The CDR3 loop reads CASSIRDPGNEQFF. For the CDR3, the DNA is TGTGCCAGTAGTATAAGAGACCCCGGGAATGAGCAGTTCTTC.

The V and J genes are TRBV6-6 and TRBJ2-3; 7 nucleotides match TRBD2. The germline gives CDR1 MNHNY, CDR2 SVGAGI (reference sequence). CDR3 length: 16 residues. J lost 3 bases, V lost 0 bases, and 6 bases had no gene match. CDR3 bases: TGTGCCAGCAGTTACTCGCGCGGGGGAGCTACAGATACGCAGTATTTT. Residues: CASSYSRGGATDTQYF.

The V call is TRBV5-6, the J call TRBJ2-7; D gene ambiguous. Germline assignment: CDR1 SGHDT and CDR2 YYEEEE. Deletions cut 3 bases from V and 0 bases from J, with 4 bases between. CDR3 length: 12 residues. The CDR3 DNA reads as TGTGCCAGCAGCTGGGGCTCCTACGAGCAGTACTTC. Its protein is CASSWGSYEQYF.

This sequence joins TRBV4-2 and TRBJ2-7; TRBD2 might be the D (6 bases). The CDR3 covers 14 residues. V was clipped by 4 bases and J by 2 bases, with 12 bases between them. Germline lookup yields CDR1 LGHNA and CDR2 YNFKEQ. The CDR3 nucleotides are TGTGCCAGCAGCCCTGGGGACTCTACCTACGAGCAGTACTTC. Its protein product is CASSPGDSTYEQYF.

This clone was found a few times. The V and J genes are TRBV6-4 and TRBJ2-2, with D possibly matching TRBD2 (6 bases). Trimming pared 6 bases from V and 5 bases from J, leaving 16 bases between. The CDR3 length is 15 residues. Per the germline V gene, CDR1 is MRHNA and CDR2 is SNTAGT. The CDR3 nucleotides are TGTGCCAGCAGCACTGGCGGGGCTGAGACCGGGGAGCTGTTTTTT. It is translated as CASSTGGAETGELFF.

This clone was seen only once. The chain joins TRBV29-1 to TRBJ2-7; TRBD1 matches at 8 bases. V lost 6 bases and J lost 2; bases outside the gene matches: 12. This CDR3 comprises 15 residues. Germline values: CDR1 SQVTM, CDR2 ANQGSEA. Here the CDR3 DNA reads TGCAGCGTAGAGACTTCCGGACAGGGCCCCTACGAGCAGTACTTC. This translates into CSVETSGQGPYEQYF.

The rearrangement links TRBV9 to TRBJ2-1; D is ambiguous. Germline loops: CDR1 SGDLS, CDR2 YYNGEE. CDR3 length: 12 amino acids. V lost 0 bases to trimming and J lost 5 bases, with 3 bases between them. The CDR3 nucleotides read TGTGCCAGCAGCGTAGCGAACAATGAGCAGTTCTTC. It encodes CASSVANNEQFF.

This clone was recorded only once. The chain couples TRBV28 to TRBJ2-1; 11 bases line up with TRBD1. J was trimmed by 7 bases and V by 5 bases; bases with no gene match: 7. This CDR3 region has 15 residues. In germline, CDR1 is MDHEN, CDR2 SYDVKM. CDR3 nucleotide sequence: TGTGCCAGCAGTCCACCCGGACAGGGGGCTAATGAGCAGTTCTTC. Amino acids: CASSPPGQGANEQFF.

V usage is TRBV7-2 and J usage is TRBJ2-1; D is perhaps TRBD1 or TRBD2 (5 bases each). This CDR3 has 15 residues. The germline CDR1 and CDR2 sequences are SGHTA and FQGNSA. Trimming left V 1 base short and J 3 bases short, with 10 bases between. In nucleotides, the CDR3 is TGTGCCAGCAGCTTAGAGGGGACCCACTACAATGAGCAGTTCTTC. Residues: CASSLEGTHYNEQFF.

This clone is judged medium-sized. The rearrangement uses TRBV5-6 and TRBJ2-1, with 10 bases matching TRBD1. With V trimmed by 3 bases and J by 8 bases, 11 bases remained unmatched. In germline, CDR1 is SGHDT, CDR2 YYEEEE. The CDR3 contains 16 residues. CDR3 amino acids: CASSWTGQGFFHEQFF. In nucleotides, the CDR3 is TGTGCCAGCAGCTGGACGGGACAGGGGTTCTTCCATGAGCAGTTCTTC.